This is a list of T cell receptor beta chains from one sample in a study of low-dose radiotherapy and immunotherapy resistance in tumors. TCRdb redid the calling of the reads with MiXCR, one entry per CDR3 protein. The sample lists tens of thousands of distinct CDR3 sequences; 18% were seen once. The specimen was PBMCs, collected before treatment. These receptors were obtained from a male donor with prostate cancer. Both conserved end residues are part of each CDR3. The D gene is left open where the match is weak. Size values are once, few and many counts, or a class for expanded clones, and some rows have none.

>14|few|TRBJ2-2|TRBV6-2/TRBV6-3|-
TGTGCCAACCGGGACTCACACGTCACCGGGGAGCTGTTTTTT
CANRDSHVTGELFF
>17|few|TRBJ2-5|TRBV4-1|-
TGTGCCAGCAGCCAAGATCATAAAGGGTGGGCCCAAGAGACCCAGTACTTC
CASSQDHKGWAQETQYF
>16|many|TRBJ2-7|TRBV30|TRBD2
TGTGCCTGGAGGCCCGGACTAGCGGGGAACTCCTACGAGCAGTACTTC
CAWRPGLAGNSYEQYF
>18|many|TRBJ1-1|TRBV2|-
TGTGCCAGCAGTCACCTCACAATTAACAGGGTACGGAACACTGAAGCTTTCTTT
CASSHLTINRVRNTEAFF
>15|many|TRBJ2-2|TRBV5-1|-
TGCGCCAGCAGCTTGGCACAGGGAGGAACCGGGGAGCTGTTTTTT
CASSLAQGGTGELFF
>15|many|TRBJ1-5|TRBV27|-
TGTGCCAGCAGTTTGTTTGCGGGATCTCATCAGCCCCAGCATTTT
CASSLFAGSHQPQHF
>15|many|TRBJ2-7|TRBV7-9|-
TGTGCCAGCAGCTTAGAGGGAACTAGCTCCTACGAGCAGTACTTC
CASSLEGTSSYEQYF
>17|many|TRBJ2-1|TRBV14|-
TGTGCCAGCAGGCCGATGACACAGGGCCGTTCCTACAATGAGCAGTTCTTC
CASRPMTQGRSYNEQFF
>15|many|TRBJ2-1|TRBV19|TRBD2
TGTGCCAGTAGTATCGGCGGGGGAAGCTACAATGAGCAGTTCTTC
CASSIGGGSYNEQFF
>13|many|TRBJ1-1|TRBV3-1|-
TGTGCCAGCAGCCAAGGGGCCGGGGTCCAAGCTTTCTTT
CASSQGAGVQAFF
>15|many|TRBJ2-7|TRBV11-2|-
TGTGCCAGCAGCTTAGACAGGGGTAACGTCTACGAGCAGTACTTC
CASSLDRGNVYEQYF
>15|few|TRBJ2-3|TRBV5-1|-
TGCGCCAGCAGCTTCAGGAGGGCCTTCACAGATACGCAGTATTTT
CASSFRRAFTDTQYF
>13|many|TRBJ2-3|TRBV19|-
TGTGCCAGTAGTATTACAGACAAGGATACGCAGTATTTT
CASSITDKDTQYF
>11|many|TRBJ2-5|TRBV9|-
TGTGCCAGCAGCGAGGGGGAGACCCAGTACTTC
CASSEGETQYF
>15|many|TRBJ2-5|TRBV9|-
TGTGCCAGCAGCGTTGTGGGACGGTTCCAAGAGACCCAGTACTTC
CASSVVGRFQETQYF
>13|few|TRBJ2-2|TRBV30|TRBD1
TGTGCCTGGAGTGTACAGGGGAACGGGGAGCTGTTTTTT
CAWSVQGNGELFF
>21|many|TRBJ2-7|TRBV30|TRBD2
TGTGCCTGGAGTGCCCCCCGAAAGGGACTAGCGGGGTCGCCAACCCCCTACGAGCAGTACTTC
CAWSAPRKGLAGSPTPYEQYF
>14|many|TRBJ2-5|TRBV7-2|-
TGTGCCAGCAGCTCCCCCCCTAGTATAGAGACCCAGTACTTC
CASSSPPSIETQYF
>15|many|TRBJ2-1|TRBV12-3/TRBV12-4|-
TGTGCCAGCAGTTTACGAGAAGCCGGACACAATGAGCAGTTCTTC
CASSLREAGHNEQFF
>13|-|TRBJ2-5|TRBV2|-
TGTGCCAGCAGGCGACAGCCCCAAGAGACCCAGTACTTC
CASRRQPQETQYF
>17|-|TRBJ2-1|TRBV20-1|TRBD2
TGCAGTGCTCTTAAACACACCGGGACTAGCGGCTACAATGAGCAGTTCTTC
CSALKHTGTSGYNEQFF
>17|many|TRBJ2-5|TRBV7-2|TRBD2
TGTGCCAGCAGCATGGGACTAGCGGGGGGGCTGTGGGAGACCCAGTACTTC
CASSMGLAGGLWETQYF
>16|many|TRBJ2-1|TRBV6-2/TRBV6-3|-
TGTGCCAGCAGTTACTCGATTGGGGGATCCTACAATGAGCAGTTCTTC
CASSYSIGGSYNEQFF
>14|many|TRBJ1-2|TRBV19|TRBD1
TGTGCCAGTGGAAAGGACAGGGGTGTTGATGGCTACACCTTC
CASGKDRGVDGYTF
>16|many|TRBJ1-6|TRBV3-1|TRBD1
TGTGCCAGCCGGGAGTTCGGGACAGCATCTAATTCACCCCTCCACTTT
CASREFGTASNSPLHF